The 8 T cell receptor beta chains presented below share a single source sample, sequenced in a study of CD8+CD57+ T cells in acquired aplastic anemia. The template for TCR beta VDJ and CDR3 sequence profiling was genomic DNA. TCRdb ran MiXCR on the reads and lists one entry per CDR3 protein. The data contain around 64,000 distinct CDR3 sequences, 50% to 70% of them seen just once; the ten biggest clones take up 2% to 2.5%. The material sequenced was sorted CD4+, CD8+, or CD8+CD57+ T cells (not recorded which) from PBMCs. These receptors came from a human donor in good health, serving as a control.

Points on this clonotype: A read error may explain this, as a much larger clone is one base away. The chain recombines TRBV10-3 with TRBJ1-1; D remains unclear. The length of the CDR3 is 14 residues. CDR1 and CDR2 from the germline V gene are ENHRY and SYGVKD. The CDR3 loop reads CAISEDGLNTGAFF. In DNA, the CDR3 is TGTGCCATCAGTGAGGACGGATTGAACACTGGAGCTTTCTTT.

Comments on this clonotype: This clone may be a read error of a much larger clone one base away. V usage is TRBV3-1 and J usage is TRBJ1-1; 10 positions match TRBD1. Trimming took 10 bases from V and 3 from J; bases not matched to a gene: 11. CDR3 length equals 15 residues. Germline V lookup: CDR1 LGHDT, CDR2 YNNKEL (reference sequence). CDR3 region: CANTRQGARDTEAFF. The CDR3 DNA reads as TGTGCCAACACCCGACAGGGGGCGAGGGACACTGAAGCTTTCTTT.

A word on this clonotype: The junction shows a germline mismatch at one end, possibly a read error. The chain employs TRBV2 and TRBJ1-2; no clear D gene. CDR1 and CDR2 from the germline V gene are SNHLY and FYNNEI. The CDR3 extends over 13 amino acids. The CDR3 sequence is CDSNIFADYGYTF. The CDR3 DNA follows: TGTGACAGCAATATCTTTGCAGACTATGGCTACACCTTC.

The chain links TRBV20-1 to TRBJ2-7; TRBD2 aligns across 16 bases. V lost 5 bases and J lost 4; bases outside the gene matches: 8. In germline, CDR1 is DFQATT, CDR2 SNEGSKA (reference sequence). This CDR3 has 16 residues. In DNA, the CDR3 is TGCAGTGCTTCCCCGGGACTAGCGGGAGGGCCGTACGAGCAGTACTTC. Translation gives CSASPGLAGGPYEQYF.

The rearrangement joins TRBV15 to TRBJ2-7; 11 bases map to TRBD2. The V gene end was trimmed by 1 base and the J gene end by 1 base; junction bases not matched to a gene: 3. Looked up from germline, CDR1 is LNHNV and CDR2 is YYDKDF (reference sequence). The CDR3 runs 16 residues. This CDR3 is CATSRVAGGRSYEQYF. The CDR3 DNA reads as TGTGCCACCAGCAGAGTAGCGGGAGGGAGATCCTACGAGCAGTACTTC.

There are a few counts of this clonotype. The V gene is TRBV15, the J gene TRBJ1-6; D is perhaps TRBD1 (5 bases). The CDR3 has 15 residues. Germline CDR1 LNHNV, CDR2 YYDKDF (reference sequence). V was clipped by 5 bases and J by 6 bases, with 14 bases between them. CDR3 sequence reads: CATSSGGLSNSPLHF. CDR3 sequence (DNA): TGTGCCACCAGCTCGGGGGGACTTTCTAATTCACCCCTCCACTTT.

The rearrangement links TRBV12-3 or TRBV12-4 to TRBJ1-6; D possibly corresponds to TRBD1 (5 bases). The CDR3 is 15 residues long. Deletions cut 6 bases from V and 6 bases from J, with 15 bases between. The CDR3 bases are TGTGCCAGCAGAAATCAGGGCGGACGTAATTCACCCCTCCACTTT. Translating it yields CASRNQGGRNSPLHF.

This clonotype was seen repeatedly, ten times or more. The chain employs TRBV5-8 and TRBJ2-7, with D perhaps TRBD1 (6 bases). Trimming took off 5 bases at V and 2 bases at J, with 14 bases between the two ends. CDR3 size: 14 residues. From germline, CDR1 is SGHTS and CDR2 YDEGEE. The CDR3 protein is CASRLTGLPYEQYF. For the CDR3, the DNA is TGTGCCAGCAGACTTACAGGGTTGCCCTACGAGCAGTACTTC.